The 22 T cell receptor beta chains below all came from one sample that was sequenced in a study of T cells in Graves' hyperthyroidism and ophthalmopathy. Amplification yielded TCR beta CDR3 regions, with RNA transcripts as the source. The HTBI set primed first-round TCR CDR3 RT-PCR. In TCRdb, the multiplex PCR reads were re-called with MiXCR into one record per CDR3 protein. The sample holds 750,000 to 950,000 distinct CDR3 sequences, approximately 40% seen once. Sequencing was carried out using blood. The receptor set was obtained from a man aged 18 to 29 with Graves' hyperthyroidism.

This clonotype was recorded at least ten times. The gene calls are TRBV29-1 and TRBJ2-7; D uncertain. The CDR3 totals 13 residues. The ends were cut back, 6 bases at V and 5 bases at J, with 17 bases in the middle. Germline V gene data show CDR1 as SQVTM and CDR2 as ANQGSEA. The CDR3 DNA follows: TGCAGCGTCGCACTTCTCCCGAGAGACGAGCAGTACTTC. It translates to CSVALLPRDEQYF.

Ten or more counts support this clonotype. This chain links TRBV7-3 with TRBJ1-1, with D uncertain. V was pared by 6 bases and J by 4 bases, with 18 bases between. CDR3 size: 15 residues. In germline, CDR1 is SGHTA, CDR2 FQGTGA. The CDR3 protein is CASSADGMSLTEAFF. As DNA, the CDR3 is TGTGCCAGCAGTGCGGACGGAATGAGTCTCACTGAAGCTTTCTTT.

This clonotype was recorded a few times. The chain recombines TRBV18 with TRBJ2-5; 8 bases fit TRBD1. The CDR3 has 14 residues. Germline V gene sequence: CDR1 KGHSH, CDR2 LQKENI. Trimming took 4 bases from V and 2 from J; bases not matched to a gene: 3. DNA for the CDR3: TGTGCCAGCTCACTACGGACAGGGCAAGAGACCCAGTACTTC. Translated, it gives CASSLRTGQETQYF.

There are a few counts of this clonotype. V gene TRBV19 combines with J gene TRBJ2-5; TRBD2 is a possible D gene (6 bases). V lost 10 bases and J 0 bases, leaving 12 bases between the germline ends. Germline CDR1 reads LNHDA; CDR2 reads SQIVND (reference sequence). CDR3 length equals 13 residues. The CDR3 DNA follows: TGTGCCACCCTGGGAGGAGACCAAGAGACCCAGTACTTC. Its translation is CATLGGDQETQYF.

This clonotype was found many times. The CDR3 DNA sequence: TGCAGTGCTAGAGGGGCGGAGGGGGCAAGCAATTCACCCCTCCACTTT. Its translation: CSARGAEGASNSPLHF. V gene TRBV20-1 combines with J gene TRBJ1-6, with 7 positions matching TRBD1. Looked up from germline, CDR1 is DFQATT and CDR2 is SNEGSKA (reference sequence). The length of the CDR3 is 16 residues. V dropped 1 base and J dropped 7; count of bases not matched to a gene: 10.

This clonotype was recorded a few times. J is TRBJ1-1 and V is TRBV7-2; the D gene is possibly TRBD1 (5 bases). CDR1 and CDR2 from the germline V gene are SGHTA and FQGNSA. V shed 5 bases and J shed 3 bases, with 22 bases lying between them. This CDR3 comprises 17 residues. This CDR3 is CASSLRVGGGMDTEAFF. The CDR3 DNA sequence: TGTGCCAGCAGCCTCCGGGTCGGGGGGGGGATGGACACTGAAGCTTTCTTT.

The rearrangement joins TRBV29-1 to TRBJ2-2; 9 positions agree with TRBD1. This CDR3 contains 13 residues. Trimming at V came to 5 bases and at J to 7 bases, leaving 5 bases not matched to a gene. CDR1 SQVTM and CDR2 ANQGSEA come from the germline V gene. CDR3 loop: CSVRDRDSGELFF. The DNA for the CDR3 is TGCAGCGTTCGGGACAGGGACAGCGGGGAGCTGTTTTTT.

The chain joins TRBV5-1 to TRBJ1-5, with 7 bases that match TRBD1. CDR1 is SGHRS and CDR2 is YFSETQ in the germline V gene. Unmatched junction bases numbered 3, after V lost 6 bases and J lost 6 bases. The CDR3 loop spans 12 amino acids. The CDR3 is CASKAGGQPQHF. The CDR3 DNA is TGCGCCAGCAAAGCAGGGGGTCAGCCCCAGCATTTT.

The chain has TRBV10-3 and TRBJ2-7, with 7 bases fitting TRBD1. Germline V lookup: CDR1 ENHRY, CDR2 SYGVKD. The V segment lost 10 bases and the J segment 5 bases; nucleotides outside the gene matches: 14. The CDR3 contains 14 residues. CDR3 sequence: CATHDRAQGDEQYF. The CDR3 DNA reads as TGTGCCACACACGACAGGGCACAGGGCGACGAGCAGTACTTC.

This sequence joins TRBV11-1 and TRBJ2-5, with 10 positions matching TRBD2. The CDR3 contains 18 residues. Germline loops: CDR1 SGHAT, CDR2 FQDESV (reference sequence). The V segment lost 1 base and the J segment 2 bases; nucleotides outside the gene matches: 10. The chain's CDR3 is CASSLGGSLAGVQETQYF. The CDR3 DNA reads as TGTGCCAGCAGCTTAGGAGGGAGTCTAGCGGGGGTTCAAGAGACCCAGTACTTC.

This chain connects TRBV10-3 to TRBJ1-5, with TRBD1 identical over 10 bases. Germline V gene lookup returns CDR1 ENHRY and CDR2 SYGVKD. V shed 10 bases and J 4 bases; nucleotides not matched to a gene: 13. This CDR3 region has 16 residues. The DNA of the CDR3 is TGTGCCAGCAGCCTACTACCGGGACAGGGGAATCAGCCCCAGCATTTT. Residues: CASSLLPGQGNQPQHF.

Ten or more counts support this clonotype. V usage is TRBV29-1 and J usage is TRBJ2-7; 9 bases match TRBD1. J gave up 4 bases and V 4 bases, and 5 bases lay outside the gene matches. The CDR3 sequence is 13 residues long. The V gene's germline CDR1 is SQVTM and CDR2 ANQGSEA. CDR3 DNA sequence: TGCAGCGTTGGCCCGGGACAGGGTTACGAGCAGTACTTC. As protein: CSVGPGQGYEQYF.

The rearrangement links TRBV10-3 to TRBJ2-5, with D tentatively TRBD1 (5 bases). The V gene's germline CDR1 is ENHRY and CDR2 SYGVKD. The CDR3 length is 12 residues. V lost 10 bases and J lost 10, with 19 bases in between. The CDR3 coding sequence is TGTGCCAGCATCTCTCCCAGGGCAGACCAGTACTTC. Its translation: CASISPRADQYF.

CDR3 nucleotide sequence: TGTGCCAGCAGCGTAATCGGGGGCACCGGGGAGCTGTTTTTT. Its protein is CASSVIGGTGELFF. This chain joins TRBV9 and TRBJ2-2; TRBD2 is a possible D gene (6 bases). The CDR3 totals 14 residues. Germline V CDR1 and CDR2: SGDLS, YYNGEE. The V gene lost 1 base and the J gene lost 4 bases, with 8 bases spanning the gap.

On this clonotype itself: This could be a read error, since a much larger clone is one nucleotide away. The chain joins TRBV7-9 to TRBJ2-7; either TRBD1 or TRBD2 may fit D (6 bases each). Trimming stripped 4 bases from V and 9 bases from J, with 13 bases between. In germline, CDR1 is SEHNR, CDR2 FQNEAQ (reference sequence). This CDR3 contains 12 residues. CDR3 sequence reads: CASSSPEGGQYF. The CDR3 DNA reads TGTGCCAGCAGCTCGCCCGAGGGGGGGCAGTACTTC.

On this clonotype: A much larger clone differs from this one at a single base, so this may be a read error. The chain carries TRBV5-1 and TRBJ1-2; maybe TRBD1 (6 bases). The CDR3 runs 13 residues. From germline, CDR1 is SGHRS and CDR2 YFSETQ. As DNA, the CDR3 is TGTGCCAGCAGCTTAGAGGGGGGCAATGGCTACACCTTC. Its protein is CASSLEGGNGYTF.

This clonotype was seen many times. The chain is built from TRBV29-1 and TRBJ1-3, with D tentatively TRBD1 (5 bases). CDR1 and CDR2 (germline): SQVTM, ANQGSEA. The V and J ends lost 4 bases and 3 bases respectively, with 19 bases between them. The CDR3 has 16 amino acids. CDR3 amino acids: CSVAGSHHTGGNTIYF. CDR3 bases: TGCAGCGTTGCAGGGTCGCACCACACGGGTGGAAACACCATATATTTT.

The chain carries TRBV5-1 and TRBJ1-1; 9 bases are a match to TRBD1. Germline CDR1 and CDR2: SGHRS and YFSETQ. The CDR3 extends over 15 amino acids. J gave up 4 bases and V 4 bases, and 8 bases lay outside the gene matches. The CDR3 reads CASSREGQGGTEAFF. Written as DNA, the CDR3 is TGCGCCAGCAGCCGGGAGGGACAGGGTGGCACTGAAGCTTTCTTT.

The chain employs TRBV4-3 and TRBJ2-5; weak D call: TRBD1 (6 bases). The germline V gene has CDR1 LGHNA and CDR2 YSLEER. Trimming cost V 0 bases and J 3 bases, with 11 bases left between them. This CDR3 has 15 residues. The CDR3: CASSQDMGHKETQYF. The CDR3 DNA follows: TGCGCCAGCAGCCAAGATATGGGACACAAAGAGACCCAGTACTTC.

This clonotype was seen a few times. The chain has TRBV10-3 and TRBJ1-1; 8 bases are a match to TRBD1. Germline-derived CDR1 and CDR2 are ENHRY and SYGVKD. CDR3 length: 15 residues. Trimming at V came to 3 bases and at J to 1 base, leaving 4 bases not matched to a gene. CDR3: CAISETGTGNTEAFF. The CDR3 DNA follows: TGTGCCATCAGTGAAACCGGGACAGGGAACACTGAAGCTTTCTTT.

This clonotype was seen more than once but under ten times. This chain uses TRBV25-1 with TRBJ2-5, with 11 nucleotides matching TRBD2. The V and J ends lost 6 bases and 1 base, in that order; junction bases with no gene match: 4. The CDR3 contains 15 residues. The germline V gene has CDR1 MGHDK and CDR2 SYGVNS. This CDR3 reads CASSHGTSGQETQYF. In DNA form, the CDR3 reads TGTGCCAGCAGCCACGGGACTAGCGGCCAAGAGACCCAGTACTTC.

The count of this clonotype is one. The CDR3 is CASRTSIAEAEQYF. The DNA of the CDR3 is TGTGCCAGCAGGACGTCCATAGCGGAGGCCGAGCAGTACTTC. V gene TRBV12-3 or TRBV12-4 combines with J gene TRBJ2-7; TRBD2 is a possible D gene (6 bases). Trimming left V 6 bases short and J 6 bases short, with 18 bases between. The CDR3 is made up of 14 amino acids.